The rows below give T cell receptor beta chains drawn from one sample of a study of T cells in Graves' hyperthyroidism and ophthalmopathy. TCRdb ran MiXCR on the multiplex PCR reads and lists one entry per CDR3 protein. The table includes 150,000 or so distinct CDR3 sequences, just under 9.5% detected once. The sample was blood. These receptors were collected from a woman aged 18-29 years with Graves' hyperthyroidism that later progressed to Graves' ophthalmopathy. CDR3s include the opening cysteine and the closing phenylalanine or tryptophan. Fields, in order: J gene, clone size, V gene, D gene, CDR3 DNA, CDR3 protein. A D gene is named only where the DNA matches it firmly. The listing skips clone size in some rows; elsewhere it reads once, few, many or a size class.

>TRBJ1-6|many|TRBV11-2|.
TGTGCCAGCAGGCTCCTGCAGGATGATTCACCCCTCCACTTT
CASRLLQDDSPLHF
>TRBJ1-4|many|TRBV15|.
TGTGCCACCAGCAGGGGGGGAGTAGGGGATGAAAAACTGTTTTTT
CATSRGGVGDEKLFF
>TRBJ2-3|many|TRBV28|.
TGTGCCAGCAGTTTAGCGGGACGGCTATCGGATACGCAGTATTTT
CASSLAGRLSDTQYF
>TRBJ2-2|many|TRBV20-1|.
TGCAGTGCTAGAGCCCGGGGAGGAAACACCGGGGAGCTGTTTTTT
CSARARGGNTGELFF
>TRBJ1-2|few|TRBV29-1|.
TGCAGCGTTGAGGTCCAGGGAGGATCCTATGGCTACACCTTC
CSVEVQGGSYGYTF
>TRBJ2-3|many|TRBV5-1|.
TGCGCCAGCAGCACCGGGTCTCCTAGCCCGGCAGATACGCAGTATTTT
CASSTGSPSPADTQYF
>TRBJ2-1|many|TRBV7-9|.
TGTGCCAGCAGCTTAGGTAGCAATGAGCAGTTCTTC
CASSLGSNEQFF
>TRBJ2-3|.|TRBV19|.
TGTGCCAGTAGTATGTCGGCTCGATATAGCACAGATACGCAGTATTTT
CASSMSARYSTDTQYF
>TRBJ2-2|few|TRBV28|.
TGTGCCAGCGGCACAGCCGGGGAGCTGTTTTTT
CASGTAGELFF
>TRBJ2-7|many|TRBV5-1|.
TGCGCCAGCAGCTCGAACTCCTACGAGCAGTACTTC
CASSSNSYEQYF
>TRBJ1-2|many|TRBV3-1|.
TGTGCCAGCAGCCAAGTGGACGCCTCTCCCTATGGCTACACCTTC
CASSQVDASPYGYTF
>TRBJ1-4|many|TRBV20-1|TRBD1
TGCAGTGCGAGTAGGACCGGGACAGGGAATGAAAAACTGTTTTTT
CSASRTGTGNEKLFF
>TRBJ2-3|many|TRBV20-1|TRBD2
TGCAGTGCTATCTACAGCGGGAGGGCTCCAGATACGCAGTATTTT
CSAIYSGRAPDTQYF
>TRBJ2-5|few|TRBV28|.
TGTGCCGGCAGTTTTGGGGCGGCAGAGACCCAGTACTTC
CAGSFGAAETQYF
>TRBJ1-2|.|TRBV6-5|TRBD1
TGTGCCAGCAGCCCCTACCGAGGGGGCCGAGCCGGGGAGAGCTACACCTTC
CASSPYRGGRAGESYTF
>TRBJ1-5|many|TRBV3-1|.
TGTGCCAGCAGCCAAGGGCCGAGCAATCAGCCCCAGCATTTT
CASSQGPSNQPQHF
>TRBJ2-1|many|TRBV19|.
TGTGCCAGTAGTATGGCCGGACAGATCTCCTACAATGAGCAGTTCTTC
CASSMAGQISYNEQFF
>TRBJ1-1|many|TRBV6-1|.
TGTGCCAGCAGTAATACACTGAACACTGAAGCTTTCTTT
CASSNTLNTEAFF
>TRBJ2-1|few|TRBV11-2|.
TGTGCCAGCAGCTTACGCAGGGGTGAGCAGTTCTTC
CASSLRRGEQFF
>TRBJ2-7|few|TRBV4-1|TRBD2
TGCGCCAGCAGCCTAGGGACTAGCGGGATATACGAGCAGTACTTC
CASSLGTSGIYEQYF
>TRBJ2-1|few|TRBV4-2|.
TGTGCCAGCAGCCAAGAGCCGACAGTTAACAATGAGCAGTTCTTC
CASSQEPTVNNEQFF
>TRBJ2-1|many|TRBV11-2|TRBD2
TGTGCCAGCAGCTCGACGCGAGGGAGGGCCTACAATGAGCAGTTCTTC
CASSSTRGRAYNEQFF
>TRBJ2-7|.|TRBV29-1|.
TGCAGCGTTGTATTTTATAAGAGGGGCAGCTCCTACGAGCAGTACTTC
CSVVFYKRGSSYEQYF
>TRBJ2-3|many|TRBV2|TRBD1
TGTGCCAGCACTAAGACAGGGGTCATCACAGATACGCAGTATTTT
CASTKTGVITDTQYF
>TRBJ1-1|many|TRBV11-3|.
TGTGCCAGCAGCCGGTTCCGCGGGGGCGAAGCTTTCTTT
CASSRFRGGEAFF
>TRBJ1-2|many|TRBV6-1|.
TGTGCCAGCAGTCTAGACACCTCTAACTATGGCTACACCTTC
CASSLDTSNYGYTF
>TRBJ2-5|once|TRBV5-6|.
TGTGCCAGCCGAAGTACGGTCAGCCTTTTATACCAAGAGACCCAGTACTTC
CASRSTVSLLYQETQYF
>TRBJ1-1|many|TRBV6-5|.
TGTGCCAGCAGTTACGGTGGGGCCATGAACACTGAAGCTTTCTTT
CASSYGGAMNTEAFF
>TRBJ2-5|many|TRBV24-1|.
TGTGCCACCAGTGATTTTCAGGGGCATTCTGCAGGGGAGACCCAGTACTTC
CATSDFQGHSAGETQYF
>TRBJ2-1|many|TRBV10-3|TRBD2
TGTGCCATCAGTACACTAGCGGGAGTTGGCAATGAGCAGTTCTTC
CAISTLAGVGNEQFF
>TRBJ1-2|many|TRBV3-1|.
TGTGCCAGCAGCTACAGGGAGGACTATGGCTACACCTTC
CASSYREDYGYTF
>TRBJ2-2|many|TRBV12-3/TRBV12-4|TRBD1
TGTGCCAGCAGTTTAGGAGGACAGGGGGACACCGGGGAGCTGTTTTTT
CASSLGGQGDTGELFF
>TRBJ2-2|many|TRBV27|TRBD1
TGTGCCAGCAGGGGGACAGGGGGGACCGGGGAGCTGTTTTTT
CASRGTGGTGELFF
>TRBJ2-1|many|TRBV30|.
TGTGCCTGTGGTCCCTACAATGAGCAGTTCTTC
CACGPYNEQFF
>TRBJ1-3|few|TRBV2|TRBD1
TGTGCCAGCAGTGGAGGGACAGGGGTCTCTGGAAACACCATATATTTT
CASSGGTGVSGNTIYF
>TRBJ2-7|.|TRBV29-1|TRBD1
TGCAGCGTTGATGGGACAGGGGGCGATCAGTACTTC
CSVDGTGGDQYF
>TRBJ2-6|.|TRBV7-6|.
TGTGCCAGCAGCTTAGAGGCCTCGGGGGCTGGGGCCAACGTCCTGACTTTC
CASSLEASGAGANVLTF
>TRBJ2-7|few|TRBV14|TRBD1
TGTGCCAGCAGCCAAGAGTGGAACAGGGGGGCCTACGAGCAGTACTTC
CASSQEWNRGAYEQYF
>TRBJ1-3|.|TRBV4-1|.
TGCGCCAGCAGCTCCCTACAGGGCTCCTCTGGAAACACCATATATTTT
CASSSLQGSSGNTIYF
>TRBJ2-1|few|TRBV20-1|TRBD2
TGCAGTGCTAGGGGGACTAGGCGATACAATGAGCAGTTCTTC
CSARGTRRYNEQFF
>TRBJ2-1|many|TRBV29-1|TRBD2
TGCAGCGTTGAATCAGGGACTAGCTCCTACAATGAGCAGTTCTTC
CSVESGTSSYNEQFF
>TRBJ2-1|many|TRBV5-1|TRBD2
TGCGCCAGCAGCTTGGAGGGTAGCGGGAGACCTTACAATGAGCAGTTCTTC
CASSLEGSGRPYNEQFF
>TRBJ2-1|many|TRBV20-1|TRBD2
TGCAGTGCTAGAGATGGACTAGCTGACAATGAGCAGTTCTTC
CSARDGLADNEQFF
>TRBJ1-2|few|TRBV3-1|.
TGTGCCAGCAGCCAAGCGGGCCACCCGGGGTTTTATGGCTACACCTTC
CASSQAGHPGFYGYTF
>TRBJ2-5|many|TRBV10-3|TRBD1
TGTGCCATCAGTGAGTCGGTACAGGGGGTTCGAGAGACCCAGTACTTC
CAISESVQGVRETQYF
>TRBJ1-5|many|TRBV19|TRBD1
TGTGCCACAGCGTGGGGACAGGGGGCTGAACAGCCCCAGCATTTT
CATAWGQGAEQPQHF
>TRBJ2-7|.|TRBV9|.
TGTGCCAGCAGCGTAGGAGGGAGTCTACGCGAGCAGTACTTC
CASSVGGSLREQYF
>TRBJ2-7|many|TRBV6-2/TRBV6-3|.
TGTGCCAGCAGTAACAACTACGAGCAGTACTTC
CASSNNYEQYF
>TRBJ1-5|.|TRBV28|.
TGTGCCAGCAGTTTATATGTAGGAGGCAATCAGCCCCAGCATTTT
CASSLYVGGNQPQHF
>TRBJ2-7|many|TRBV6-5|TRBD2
TGTGCCAGCAGTTACTCGTTCCGTTTAGCGGGACCCTCCTACGAGCAGTACTTC
CASSYSFRLAGPSYEQYF
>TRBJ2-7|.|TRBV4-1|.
TGCGCCAGCAGCCAAGTTCAGGGGAACGAGCAGTACTTC
CASSQVQGNEQYF